This note documents a single TCR beta chain sequence. The CDR3 loop spans 12 amino acids. V gave up 4 bases and J gave up 7 bases, with 8 bases separating them. Germline V gives CDR1 SNHLY, CDR2 FYNNEI. The data stem from a study of T cells in Graves' hyperthyroidism and ophthalmopathy. The source material, RNA transcripts, was used to amplify TCR beta CDR3 regions. The primer set for the first-round RT-PCR of the TCR CDR3 was HTBI. From the multiplex PCR reads, TCRdb called clonotypes with MiXCR, one entry per CDR3 protein. The sample holds some 440,000 distinct CDR3 sequences, around a sixth seen once. Patients aged 18 to 65 with hyperthyroidism were newly diagnosed, with duration under 2 months.

The chain carries TRBV2 and TRBJ2-1, with unresolved D. The sample was blood. The clonotype was recovered from a woman under 30 with Graves' hyperthyroidism. The CDR3 DNA follows: TGTGCCAGCAGTGGTTTAGGGAATGAGCAGTTCTTC. It codes for CASSGLGNEQFF.